This is a list of T cell receptor beta chains from one sample in a study of shared clonotypes between healthy human individuals. This table comes from immunoSEQ multiplex PCR, and its TCRdb copy is limited to in-frame clones, with some not included. The sample has some 2,500,000 clones; approximately 93% are singletons. Specimen: naive CD4+ T cells from PBMCs. These receptors were taken from a man younger than 30 in good health. Some clones in this sample may be carry-over from other donors' samples. The CDR3 runs from the conserved cysteine through the conserved F or W. The order of the fields is V gene, clone size, J gene, D gene, CDR3 DNA, CDR3 protein. The D gene is left open where the match is weak. Some rows mark clone size as missing; the rest say once, few, many or name a class of expanded clone.

TRBV10-1	once	TRBJ2-7	-	TGCGCCAGCAGTGAGGAGGGGAGACTAGACGTTTCCTACGAGCAGTACTTC	CASSEEGRLDVSYEQYF
TRBV30	-	TRBJ2-3	-	TGTGCCTGGAGTGGAGCAGATACGCAGTATTTT	CAWSGADTQYF
TRBV7-8	-	TRBJ2-2	TRBD2	TGTGCCAGCAGCTTTTTAGCGGGAGTTAGTAATCCCGGGGAGCTGTTTTTT	CASSFLAGVSNPGELFF
TRBV7-6	-	TRBJ1-5	-	TGTGCCAGCAGCGCCTCCGGGGGAAACCAGCCCCAGCATTTT	CASSASGGNQPQHF
TRBV28	once	TRBJ1-5	-	TGTGCCAGCAGTTTCCAAGGTCAGCCCCAGCATTTT	CASSFQGQPQHF
TRBV27	-	TRBJ2-3	TRBD2	TGTGCCAGCAACCCATGGGGACTAGCGGGAGGACAAATTGCGCAGTATTTT	CASNPWGLAGGQIAQYF
TRBV7-3	-	TRBJ2-2	-	TGTGCCAGCAGCTTAAGTGGGTCGCCAGCCGGGGAGCTGTTTTTT	CASSLSGSPAGELFF
TRBV5-1	once	TRBJ2-1	-	TGCGCCAGCAGCTTGGGCTCGGCATACAATGAGCAGTTCTTC	CASSLGSAYNEQFF
TRBV7-3	-	TRBJ2-1	-	TGTGCCAGCAGCTTATTGGGCGAGGGCTACAATGAGCAGTTCTTC	CASSLLGEGYNEQFF
TRBV7-6	-	TRBJ2-5	-	TGTGCCACTAAGACTGGATCGGAGACCCAGTACTTC	CATKTGSETQYF
TRBV6-1	-	TRBJ2-2	-	TGTGCCAGCCCGCTGGGACTGGGAGGCACCGGGGAGCTGTTTTTT	CASPLGLGGTGELFF
TRBV7-2	-	TRBJ2-5	-	TGTGCCAGCGCGCTCCTCTCCCAAGAGACCCAGTACTTC	CASALLSQETQYF
TRBV7-2	-	TRBJ2-7	TRBD2	TGTGCCAGCAGCGTTAGTGGGCAAGCGGGAGCCTACGAGCAGTACTTC	CASSVSGQAGAYEQYF
TRBV2	-	TRBJ2-7	-	TGTGCCAGCGGGCAGGGCCCCCCCTACGAGCAGTACTTC	CASGQGPPYEQYF
TRBV6-6	-	TRBJ1-2	-	TGTGCCAGCAGTATGCAGACCCACTATGGCTACACCTTC	CASSMQTHYGYTF
TRBV5-4	-	TRBJ1-3	-	TGTGCCAGCAGCTTGGGCGGTCCCTCCCCGGACACCATATATTTT	CASSLGGPSPDTIYF
TRBV6-6	-	TRBJ2-1	-	TGTGCCAGCAGTTCCCACTATCCCCCCTACAATGAGCAGTTCTTC	CASSSHYPPYNEQFF
TRBV7-2	-	TRBJ2-7	-	TGTGCCAGCAGCCAAAACTCGGGACGGGCCACCTACGAGCAGTACTTC	CASSQNSGRATYEQYF
TRBV7-9	-	TRBJ1-5	-	TGTGCCAGCAGCTCAAACGCGGGGCCTGTGGGGGGCAATCAGCCCCAGCATTTT	CASSSNAGPVGGNQPQHF
TRBV5-1	-	TRBJ1-2	TRBD1	TGCGCCAGCAGCTGGACGGGACAGGGGAACTATGGCTACACCTTC	CASSWTGQGNYGYTF
TRBV7-2	-	TRBJ1-5	-	TGTGCCAGCAGCTTATACTCAACTGAGGGTCAGCCCCAGCATTTT	CASSLYSTEGQPQHF
TRBV2	-	TRBJ2-2	TRBD2	TGTGCCAGCAGTGAAGCAACTCGGCTAGCGGGTACCGGGGAGCTGTTTTTT	CASSEATRLAGTGELFF
TRBV28	-	TRBJ2-5	-	TGTGCCAGCTCCCTACGAGTGGGAGGGGGTTTGGTGGAGACCCAGTACTTC	CASSLRVGGGLVETQYF
TRBV28	-	TRBJ1-1	-	TGTGCCAGCAGTTTGCGTCGGAACACTGAAGCTTTCTTT	CASSLRRNTEAFF
TRBV4-3	-	TRBJ2-7	-	TGCGCCAGCAGCCAAGATAGCACATCCGAGCAGTACTTC	CASSQDSTSEQYF
TRBV4-1	-	TRBJ2-5	TRBD1	TGCGCCAGCAGCCGGCATTCCCAGGGGGCTTCAGAGACCCAGTACTTC	CASSRHSQGASETQYF
TRBV25-1	-	TRBJ2-7	-	TGTGCCAGCAGTGGAGGCGAGGTCAGGGCAGGTTACGAGCAGTACTTC	CASSGGEVRAGYEQYF
TRBV18	-	TRBJ2-1	-	TGTGCCAGCTCACCATTGCTGGCAAATCGGGGCTACAATGAGCAGTTCTTC	CASSPLLANRGYNEQFF
TRBV7-9	-	TRBJ2-3	TRBD2	TGTGCCAGCAGCTTAGGTCTACTAGCGGCCACAGATACGCAGTATTTT	CASSLGLLAATDTQYF
TRBV5-1	-	TRBJ1-2	-	TGCGCCAGCAGCTCGGTGCCGGACCCGGAGACGAAATATGGCTACACCTTC	CASSSVPDPETKYGYTF
TRBV6-1	-	TRBJ2-1	TRBD1	TGTGCCAGCAGGCGGGACAGGGGAACGGATGAGCAGTTCTTC	CASRRDRGTDEQFF
TRBV7-9	-	TRBJ1-2	-	TGTGCCAGCAGCTTGGGGATCGGGGGGTCAGACAGTAACTATGGCTACACCTTC	CASSLGIGGSDSNYGYTF
TRBV18	-	TRBJ1-1	-	TGTGCCAGCTCACCAGTCAGCGGGGGCAGGAACACTGAAGCTTTCTTT	CASSPVSGGRNTEAFF
TRBV7-9	-	TRBJ2-7	-	TGTGCCAGCAGCTTAGTTCAGTCCTCCTACGAGCAGTACTTC	CASSLVQSSYEQYF
TRBV11-2	-	TRBJ2-2	-	TGTGCCAGCAGCTCCCTGATTAATAGCGGCAACACCGGGGAGCTGTTTTTT	CASSSLINSGNTGELFF
TRBV19	-	TRBJ1-1	TRBD1	TGTGCCAGTAGTACAACAGGGGGCTTGGGGACTGAAGCTTTCTTT	CASSTTGGLGTEAFF
TRBV15	-	TRBJ2-7	TRBD2	TGTGCCACCAGCAGAGATCCGCGGAGGACTAGCGGGAGTTACGAGCAGTACTTC	CATSRDPRRTSGSYEQYF
TRBV27	-	TRBJ1-5	-	TGTGCCAGCAGCCCCGACCCCGGGCCTATTAGCAATCAGCCCCAGCATTTT	CASSPDPGPISNQPQHF
TRBV5-4	-	TRBJ1-3	TRBD1	TGTGCCAGCAGCCCGGGACAGCCAGGAAACACCATATATTTT	CASSPGQPGNTIYF
TRBV2	-	TRBJ1-1	-	TGTGCCAGCACCCTGGGAGGGGCCAGGTACACTGAAGCTTTCTTT	CASTLGGARYTEAFF
TRBV5-1	-	TRBJ2-1	-	TGCGCCAGCAGCTTGGGTGGATCGAGCTCCTACAATGAGCAGTTCTTC	CASSLGGSSSYNEQFF
TRBV30	-	TRBJ2-5	-	TGTGCCTGGAGTCTCGGCCCGGTGGGAGAGACCCAGTACTTC	CAWSLGPVGETQYF
TRBV11-2	-	TRBJ2-5	-	TGTGCCAGCAGCTTTGACTCGGGGGGCGAGACCCAGTACTTC	CASSFDSGGETQYF
TRBV2	-	TRBJ1-1	-	TGTGCCAGCACAGAACAGGTGGGGACTGAAGCTTTCTTT	CASTEQVGTEAFF
TRBV11-2	-	TRBJ2-4	-	TGTGCCAGCAGCCTTCCCCCCAAAAACATTCAGTACTTC	CASSLPPKNIQYF